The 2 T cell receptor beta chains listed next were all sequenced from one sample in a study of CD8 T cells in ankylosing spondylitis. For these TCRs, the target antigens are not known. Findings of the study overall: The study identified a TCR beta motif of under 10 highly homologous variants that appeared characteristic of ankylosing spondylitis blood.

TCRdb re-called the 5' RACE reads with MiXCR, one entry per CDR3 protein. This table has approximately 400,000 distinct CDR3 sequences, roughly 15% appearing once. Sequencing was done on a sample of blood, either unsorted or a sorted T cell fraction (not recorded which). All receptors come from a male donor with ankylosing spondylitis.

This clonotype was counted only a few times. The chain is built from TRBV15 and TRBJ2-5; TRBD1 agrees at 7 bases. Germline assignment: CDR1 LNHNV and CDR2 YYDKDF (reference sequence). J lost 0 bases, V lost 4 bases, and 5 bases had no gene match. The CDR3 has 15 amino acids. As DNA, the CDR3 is TGTGCCACCAGCATGATGGACAGGAACCAAGAGACCCAGTACTTC. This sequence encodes CATSMMDRNQETQYF. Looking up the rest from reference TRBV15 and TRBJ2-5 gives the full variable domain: DAMVIQNPRYQVTQFGKPVTLSCSQTLNHNVMYWYQQKSSQAPKLLFHYYDKDFNNEADTPDNFQSRRPNTSFCFLDIRSPGLGDTAMYLCATSMMDRNQETQYFGPGTRLLVL.

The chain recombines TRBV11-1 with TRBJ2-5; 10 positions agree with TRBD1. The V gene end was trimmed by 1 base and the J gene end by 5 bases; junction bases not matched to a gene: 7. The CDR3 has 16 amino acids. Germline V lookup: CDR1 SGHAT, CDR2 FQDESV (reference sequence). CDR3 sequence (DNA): TGTGCCAGCAGCTTAGTCGGGACAGGGGTTCGGGAGACCCAGTACTTC. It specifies CASSLVGTGVRETQYF. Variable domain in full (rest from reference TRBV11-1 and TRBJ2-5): EAEVAQSPRYKITEKSQAVAFWCDPISGHATLYWYRQILGQGPELLVQFQDESVVDDSQLPKDRFSAERLKGVDSTLKIQPAELGDSAMYLCASSLVGTGVRETQYFGPGTRLLVL.